This TCR beta chain was retrieved from a study of blood T cell repertoires in COVID-19. Overall study: Sources were T cells, B-cell-depleted T cells, or PBMCs; the material itself was cDNA or gDNA.

Profiled with immunoSEQ multiplex PCR; TCRdb holds only in-frame clones, not every one. In the table there are over 250,000 clones, 88% of which are singletons. Study members were between about 18 and 100 years old and lived in around 24 US regions. Participant-given clinical history determined each cohort assignment. Looked up from germline, CDR1 is MNHEY and CDR2 is SVGAGI. The CDR3 consists of 14 residues. The V end was cut by 4 bases, the J end by 8 bases, with 17 bases between. V is TRBV6-5 and J is TRBJ1-2, with TRBD1 as a possible D gene (5 bases). The specimen sequenced was PBMCs or T cells enriched from blood (not recorded which). The sequence was collected from a woman between 50 and 59 years old who had recovered from COVID-19. CDR3 nucleotide sequence: TGTGCCAGCAGTTCCGAACTCGGGGGTTTGGGCTACACCTTC. It encodes CASSSELGGLGYTF.